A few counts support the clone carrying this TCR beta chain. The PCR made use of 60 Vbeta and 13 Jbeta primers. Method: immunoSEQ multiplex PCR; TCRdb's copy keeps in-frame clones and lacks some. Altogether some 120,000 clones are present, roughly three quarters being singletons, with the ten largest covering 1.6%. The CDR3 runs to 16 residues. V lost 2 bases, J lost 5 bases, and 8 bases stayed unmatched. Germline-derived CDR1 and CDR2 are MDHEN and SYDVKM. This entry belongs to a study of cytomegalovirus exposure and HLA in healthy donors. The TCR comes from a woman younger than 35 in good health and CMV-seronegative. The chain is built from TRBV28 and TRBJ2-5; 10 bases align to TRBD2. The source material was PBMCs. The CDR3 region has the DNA TGTGCCAGCAGTTTAGGGTCTAGCGGGGGTAGGGAGACCCAGTACTTC. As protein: CASSLGSSGGRETQYF.